Below, one T cell receptor (beta chain) is given with its context. What it binds is not known. Here immunoSEQ multiplex PCR was the method, and the copy in TCRdb shows in-frame clones only, minus some. The sample holds fewer than 90,000 clones, approximately 86% seen once. The CDR3 covers 13 residues. Germline V gene data show CDR1 as SGHTA and CDR2 as FQGTGA. V lost 4 bases and J lost 5, with 10 bases in between. These data come from a study of OX40 agonist ivuxolimab in advanced cancers. Study as a whole: Patients enrolled in dose escalation were diagnosed with hepatocellular carcinoma, melanoma, renal cell or head and neck cancer. Three dose-escalation patients had partial responses: one with hepatocellular carcinoma and two with cutaneous melanoma. Overall study findings and caveats: Blood T cells, both CD4+ and CD8+, expanded clonally by week 6 at 0.1 to 3.0 mg/kg. Patients with a partial response at 0.1-3.0 mg/kg had among the lowest clonal expansion.

Sequenced here: CD4+ or CD8+ T cells sorted from blood, sampled in a trial of the OX40 agonist ivuxolimab. This TCR came from an adult with an advanced solid tumor such as melanoma, head and neck, liver or kidney cancer. This chain connects TRBV7-3 to TRBJ2-3; D call uncertain. In nucleotides, the CDR3 is TGTGCCAGCAGCTCCCTTCTGGGAGATACGCAGTATTTT. Translated: CASSSLLGDTQYF.